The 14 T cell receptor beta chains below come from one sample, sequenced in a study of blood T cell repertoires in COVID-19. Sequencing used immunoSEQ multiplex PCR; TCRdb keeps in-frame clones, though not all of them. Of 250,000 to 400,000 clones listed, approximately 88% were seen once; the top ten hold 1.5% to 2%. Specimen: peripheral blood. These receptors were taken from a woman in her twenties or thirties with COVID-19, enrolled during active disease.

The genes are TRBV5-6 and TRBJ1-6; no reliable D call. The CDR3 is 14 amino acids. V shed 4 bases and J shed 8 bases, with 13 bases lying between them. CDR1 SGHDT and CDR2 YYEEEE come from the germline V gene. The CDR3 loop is CASSLRGLYSPLHF. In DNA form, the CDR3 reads TGTGCCAGCAGCCTCCGCGGGTTGTATTCACCCCTCCACTTT.

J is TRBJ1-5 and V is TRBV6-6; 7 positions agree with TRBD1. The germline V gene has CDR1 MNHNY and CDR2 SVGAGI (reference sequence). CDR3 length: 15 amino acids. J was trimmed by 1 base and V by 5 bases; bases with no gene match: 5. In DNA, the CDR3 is TGTGCCAGCAGTACGAGGGGGCGAAGCAATCAGCCCCAGCATTTT. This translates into CASSTRGRSNQPQHF.

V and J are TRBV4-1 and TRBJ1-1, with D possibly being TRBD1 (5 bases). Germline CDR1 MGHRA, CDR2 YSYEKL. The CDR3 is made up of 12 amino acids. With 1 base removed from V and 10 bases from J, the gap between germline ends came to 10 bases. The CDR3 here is CASSQGVQGAFF. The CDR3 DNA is TGCGCCAGCAGCCAAGGTGTTCAGGGAGCTTTCTTT.

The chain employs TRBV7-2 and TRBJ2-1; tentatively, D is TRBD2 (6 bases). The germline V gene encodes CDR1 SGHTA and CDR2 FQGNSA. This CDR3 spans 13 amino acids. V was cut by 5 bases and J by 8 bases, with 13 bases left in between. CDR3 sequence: CASSLGPGDEQFF. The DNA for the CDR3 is TGTGCCAGCAGCCTTGGCCCGGGGGATGAGCAGTTCTTC.

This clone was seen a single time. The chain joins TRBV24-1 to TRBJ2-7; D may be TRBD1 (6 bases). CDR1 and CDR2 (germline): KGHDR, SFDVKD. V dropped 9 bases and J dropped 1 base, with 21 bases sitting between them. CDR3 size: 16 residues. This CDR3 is CATLGEQGSQSYEQYF. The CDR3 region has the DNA TGTGCCACCCTAGGCGAACAGGGTTCTCAATCCTACGAGCAGTACTTC.

CDR3: CASSLLGGRDGYTF. The CDR3 DNA is TGTGCCAGCAGTTTATTGGGGGGTAGGGATGGCTACACCTTC. This rearrangement joins TRBV27 to TRBJ1-2; perhaps TRBD1 as D (5 bases). Germline V gene sequence: CDR1 MNHEY, CDR2 SMNVEV (reference sequence). The CDR3 length is 14 residues. Between the trimmed V and J ends, which lost 1 base and 6 bases, there was a span of 12 bases.

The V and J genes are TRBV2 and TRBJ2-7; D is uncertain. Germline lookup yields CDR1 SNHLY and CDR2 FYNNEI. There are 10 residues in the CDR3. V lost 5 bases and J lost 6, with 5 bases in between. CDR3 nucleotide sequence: TGTGCCAGCAGTATGAGCGAGCAGTACGTC. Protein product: CASSMSEQYV.

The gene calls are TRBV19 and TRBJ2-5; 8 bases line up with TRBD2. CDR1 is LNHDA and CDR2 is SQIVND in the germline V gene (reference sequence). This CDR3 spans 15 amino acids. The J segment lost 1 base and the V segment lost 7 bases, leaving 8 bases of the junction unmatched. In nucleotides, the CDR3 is TGTGCCAGTAACGGAGCGGGGGCGGCCCAAGAGACCCAGTACTTC. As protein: CASNGAGAAQETQYF.

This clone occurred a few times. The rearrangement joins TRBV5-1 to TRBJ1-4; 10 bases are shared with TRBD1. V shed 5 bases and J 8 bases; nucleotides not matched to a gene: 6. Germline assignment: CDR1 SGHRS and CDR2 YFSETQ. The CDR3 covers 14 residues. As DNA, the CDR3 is TGCGCCAGCAGTTCGGGACAGGGGAGGGAAAAACTGTTTTTT. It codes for CASSSGQGREKLFF. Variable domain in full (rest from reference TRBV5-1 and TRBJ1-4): KAGVTQTPRYLIKTRGQQVTLSCSPISGHRSVSWYQQTPGQGLQFLFEYFSETQRNKGNFPGRFSGRQFSNSRSEMNVSTLELGDSALYLCASSSGQGREKLFFGSGTQLSVL.

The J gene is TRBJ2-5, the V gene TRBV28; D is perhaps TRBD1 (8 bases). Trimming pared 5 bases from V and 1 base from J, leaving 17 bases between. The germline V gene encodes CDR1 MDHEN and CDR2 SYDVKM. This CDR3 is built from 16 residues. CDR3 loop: CASSPGTGGVQETQYF. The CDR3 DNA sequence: TGTGCCAGCAGTCCCGGCACAGGGGGGGTCCAAGAGACCCAGTACTTC.

The CDR3 protein is CASSRTGGSGDTQYF. As DNA, the CDR3 is TGTGCCAGCAGCCGCACGGGTGGGTCCGGAGATACGCAGTATTTT. The chain is built from TRBV5-4 and TRBJ2-3; D call uncertain. Germline CDR1 is SGHNT and CDR2 is YYREEE (reference sequence). The V end was cut by 4 bases, the J end by 5 bases, with 17 bases between. The CDR3 is made up of 15 amino acids.

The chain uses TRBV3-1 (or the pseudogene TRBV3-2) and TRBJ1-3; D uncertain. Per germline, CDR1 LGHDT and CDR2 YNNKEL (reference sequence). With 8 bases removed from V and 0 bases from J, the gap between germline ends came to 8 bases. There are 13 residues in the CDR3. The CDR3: CASAPSSGNTIYF. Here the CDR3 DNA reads TGTGCCAGCGCCCCTAGCTCTGGAAACACCATATATTTT.

CDR3 nucleotides: TGCGCCAGCAGCTTGGCGTGGTCAGGCACCGGGGAGCTGTTTTTT. Amino acid sequence: CASSLAWSGTGELFF. This rearrangement joins TRBV5-1 to TRBJ2-2, with D uncertain. Germline V gene data show CDR1 as SGHRS and CDR2 as YFSETQ. Trimming took 0 bases from V and 4 from J, leaving 10 bases between them. The CDR3 has 15 amino acids.

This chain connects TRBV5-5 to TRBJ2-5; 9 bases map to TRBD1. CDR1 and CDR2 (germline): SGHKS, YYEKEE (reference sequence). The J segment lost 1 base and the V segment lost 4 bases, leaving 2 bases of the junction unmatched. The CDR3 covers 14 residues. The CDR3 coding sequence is TGTGCCAGCAGCCCGACAGGGGGCCAAGAGACCCAGTACTTC. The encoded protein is CASSPTGGQETQYF.